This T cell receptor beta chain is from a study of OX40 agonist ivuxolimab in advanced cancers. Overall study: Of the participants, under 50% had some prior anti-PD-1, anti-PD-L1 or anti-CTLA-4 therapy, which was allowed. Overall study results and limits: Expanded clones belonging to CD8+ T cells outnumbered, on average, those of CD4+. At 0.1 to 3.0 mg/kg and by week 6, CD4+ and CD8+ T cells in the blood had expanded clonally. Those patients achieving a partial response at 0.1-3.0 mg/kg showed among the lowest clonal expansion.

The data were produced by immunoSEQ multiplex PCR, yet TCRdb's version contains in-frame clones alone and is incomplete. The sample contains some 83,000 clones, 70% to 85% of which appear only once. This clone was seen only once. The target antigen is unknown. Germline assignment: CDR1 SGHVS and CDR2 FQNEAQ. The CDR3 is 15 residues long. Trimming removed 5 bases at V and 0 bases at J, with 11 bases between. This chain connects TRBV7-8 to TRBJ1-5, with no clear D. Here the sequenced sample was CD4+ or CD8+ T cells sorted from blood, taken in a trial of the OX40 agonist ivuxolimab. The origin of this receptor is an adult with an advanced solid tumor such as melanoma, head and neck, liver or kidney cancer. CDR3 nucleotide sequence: TGTGCCAGCAGCCGTGGAACGTATAGCAATCAGCCCCAGCATTTT. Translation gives CASSRGTYSNQPQHF.